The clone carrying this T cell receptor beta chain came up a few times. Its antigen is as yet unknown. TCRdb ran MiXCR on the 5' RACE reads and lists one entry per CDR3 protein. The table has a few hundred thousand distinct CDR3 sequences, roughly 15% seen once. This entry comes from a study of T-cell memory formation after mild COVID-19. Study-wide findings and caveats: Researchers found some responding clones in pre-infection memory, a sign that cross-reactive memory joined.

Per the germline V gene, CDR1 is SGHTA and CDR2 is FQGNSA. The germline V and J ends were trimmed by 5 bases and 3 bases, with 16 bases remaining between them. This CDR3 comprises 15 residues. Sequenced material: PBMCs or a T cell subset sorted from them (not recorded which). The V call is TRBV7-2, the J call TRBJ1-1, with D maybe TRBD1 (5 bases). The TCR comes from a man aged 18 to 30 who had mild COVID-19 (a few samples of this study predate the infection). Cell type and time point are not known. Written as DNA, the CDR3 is TGTGCCAGCAGCATAGAGGCAGGGTGGTACACTGAAGCTTTCTTT. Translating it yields CASSIEAGWYTEAFF.